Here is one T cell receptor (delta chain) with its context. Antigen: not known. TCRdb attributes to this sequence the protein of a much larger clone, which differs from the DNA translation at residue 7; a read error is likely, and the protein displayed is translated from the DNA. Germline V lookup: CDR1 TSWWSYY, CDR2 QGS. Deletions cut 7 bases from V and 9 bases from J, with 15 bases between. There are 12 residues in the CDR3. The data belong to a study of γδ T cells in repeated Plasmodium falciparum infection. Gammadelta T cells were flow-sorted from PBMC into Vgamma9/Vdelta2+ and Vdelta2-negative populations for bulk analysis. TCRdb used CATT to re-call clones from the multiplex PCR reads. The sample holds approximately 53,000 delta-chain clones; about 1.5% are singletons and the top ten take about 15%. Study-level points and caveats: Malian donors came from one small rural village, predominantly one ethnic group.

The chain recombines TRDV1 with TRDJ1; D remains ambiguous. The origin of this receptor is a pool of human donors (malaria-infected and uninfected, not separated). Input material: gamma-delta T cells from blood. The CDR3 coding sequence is TGTGCTCTTGTATCAGTGGAGACGGAACTCATCTTT. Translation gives CALVSVETELIF.